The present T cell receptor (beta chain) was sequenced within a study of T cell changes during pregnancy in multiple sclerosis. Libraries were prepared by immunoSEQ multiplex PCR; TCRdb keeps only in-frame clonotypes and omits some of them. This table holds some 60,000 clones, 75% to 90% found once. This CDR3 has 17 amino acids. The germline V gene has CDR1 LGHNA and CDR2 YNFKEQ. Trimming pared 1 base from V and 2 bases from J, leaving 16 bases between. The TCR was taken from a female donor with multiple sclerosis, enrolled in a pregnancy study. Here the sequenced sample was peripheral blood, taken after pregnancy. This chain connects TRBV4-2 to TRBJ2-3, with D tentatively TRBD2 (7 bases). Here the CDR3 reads CASSQGWGGGYTDTQYF. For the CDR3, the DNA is TGTGCCAGCAGCCAAGGTTGGGGCGGGGGCTACACAGATACGCAGTATTTT.